The clone carrying this T cell receptor beta chain was detected only a few times. Its specificity is unknown. Germline CDR1 LGHNT, CDR2 FRNRAP. The CDR3 has 15 residues. V was trimmed by 0 bases and J by 7 bases, leaving 10 bases between them. The source of the sample is a study of human T cells and chemical hapten exposure. Study background: Throughout a study of roughly 25 weeks, patients underwent weekly scalp administration of diphenylcyclopropenone doses. On the upper back, patch tests were applied with 0.01% DPC and read at 6 days.

Time point meaning: patch test 1, 2 weeks after DPC sensitization. Treatment in this sample: therapeutic diphenylcyclopropenone sensitization with weekly scalp DPC. TCRdb used MiXCR to reprocess the RACE reads, holding one entry per CDR3 protein. Here the sample spans some 350,000 distinct CDR3 sequences, approximately 6.3% being singletons. Broader study findings: Counts of expanded TCRs at PT1 were positively correlated with patch test score. Controls had significantly fewer large CDR3 similarity clusters than were formed by expanded TCRs.

The rearrangement links TRBV12-5 to TRBJ1-6, with a possible D match to TRBD1 (6 bases). The input for sequencing was whole blood, taken in connection with sensitization to the hapten diphenylcyclopropenone (DPC). The source is a woman between 18 and 29 years old with alopecia areata. Some clones in this sample may be carry-over from other donors' samples. DNA of the CDR3: TGTGCTAGTGGTTTGGTACAGGGCGTGAATTCACCCCTCCACTTT. It translates to CASGLVQGVNSPLHF. The variable domain in full, with the rest retrieved from reference TRBV12-5 and TRBJ1-6, is DARVTQTPRHKVTEMGQEVTMRCQPILGHNTVFWYRQTMMQGLELLAYFRNRAPLDDSGMPKDRFSAEMPDATLATLKIQPSEPRDSAVYFCASGLVQGVNSPLHFGNGTRLTVT.